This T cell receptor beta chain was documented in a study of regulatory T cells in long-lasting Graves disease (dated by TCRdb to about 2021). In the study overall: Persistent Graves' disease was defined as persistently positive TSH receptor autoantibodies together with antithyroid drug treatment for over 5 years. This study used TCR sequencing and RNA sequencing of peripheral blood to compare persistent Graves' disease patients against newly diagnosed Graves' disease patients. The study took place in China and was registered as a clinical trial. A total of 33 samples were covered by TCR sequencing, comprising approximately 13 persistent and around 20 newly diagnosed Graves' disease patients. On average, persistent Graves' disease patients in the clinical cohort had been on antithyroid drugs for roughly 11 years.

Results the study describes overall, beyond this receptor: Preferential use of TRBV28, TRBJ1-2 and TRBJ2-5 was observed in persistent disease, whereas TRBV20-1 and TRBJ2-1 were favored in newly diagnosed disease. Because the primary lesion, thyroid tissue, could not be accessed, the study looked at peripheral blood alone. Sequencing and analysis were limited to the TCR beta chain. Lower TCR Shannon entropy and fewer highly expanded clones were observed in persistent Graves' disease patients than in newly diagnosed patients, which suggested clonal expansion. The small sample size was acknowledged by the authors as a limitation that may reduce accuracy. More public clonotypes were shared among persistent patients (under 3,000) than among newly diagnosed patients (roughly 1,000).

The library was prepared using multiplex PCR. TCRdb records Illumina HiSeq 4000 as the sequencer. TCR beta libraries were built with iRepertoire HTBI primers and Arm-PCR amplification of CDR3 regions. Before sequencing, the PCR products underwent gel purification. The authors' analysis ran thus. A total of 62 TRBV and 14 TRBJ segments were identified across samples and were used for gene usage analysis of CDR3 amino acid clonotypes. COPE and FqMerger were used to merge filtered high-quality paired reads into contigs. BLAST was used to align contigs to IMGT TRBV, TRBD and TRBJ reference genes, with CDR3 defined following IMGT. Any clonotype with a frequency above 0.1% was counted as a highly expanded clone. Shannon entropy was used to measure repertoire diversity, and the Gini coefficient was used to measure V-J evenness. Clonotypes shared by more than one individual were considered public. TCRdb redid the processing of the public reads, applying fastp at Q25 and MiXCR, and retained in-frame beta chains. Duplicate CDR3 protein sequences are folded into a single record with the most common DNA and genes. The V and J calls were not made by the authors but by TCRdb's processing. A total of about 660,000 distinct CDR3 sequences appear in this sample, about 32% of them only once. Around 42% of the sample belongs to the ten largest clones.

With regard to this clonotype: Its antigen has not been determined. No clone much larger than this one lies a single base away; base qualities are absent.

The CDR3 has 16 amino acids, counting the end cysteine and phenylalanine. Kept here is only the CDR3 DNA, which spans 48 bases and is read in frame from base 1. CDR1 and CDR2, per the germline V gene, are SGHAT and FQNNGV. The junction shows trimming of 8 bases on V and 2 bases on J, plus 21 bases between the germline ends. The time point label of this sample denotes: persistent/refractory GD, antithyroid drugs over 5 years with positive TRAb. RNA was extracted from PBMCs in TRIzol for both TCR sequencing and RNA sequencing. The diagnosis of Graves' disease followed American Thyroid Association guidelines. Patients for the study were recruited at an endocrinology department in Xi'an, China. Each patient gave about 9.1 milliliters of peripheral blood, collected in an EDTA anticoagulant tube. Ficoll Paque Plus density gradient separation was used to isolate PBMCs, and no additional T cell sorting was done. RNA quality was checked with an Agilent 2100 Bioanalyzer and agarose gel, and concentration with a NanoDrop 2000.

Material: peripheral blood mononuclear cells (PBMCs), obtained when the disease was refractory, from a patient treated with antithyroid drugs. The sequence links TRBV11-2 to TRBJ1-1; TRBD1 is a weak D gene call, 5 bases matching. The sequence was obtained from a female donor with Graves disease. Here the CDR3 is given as CASSFPGRGRNTEAFF. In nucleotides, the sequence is TGTGCCAGCTCCTTTCCGGGGAGGGGTCGAAACACTGAAGCTTTCTTT.